These 19 T cell receptor beta chains originate from one sample sequenced in a study of blood T cell repertoires in COVID-19 (dated by TCRdb to the early 2020s). Preparation of the library involved the immunoSEQ multiplex PCR assay. TCRdb stores this immuneACCESS table with in-frame sequences only. Part of the clones is absent; in the studies checked, under half of the shortfall reflects unresolved V genes, and no reason is known for the rest. This sample is represented by fewer than 100,000 clones; approximately 92% of them were singletons. The top ten clonotypes cover 0.75% to 0.8% of the sample. The material sequenced was peripheral blood. The origin of the receptors is a woman older than 75 with acute or convalescent COVID-19.

J is TRBJ2-1 and V is TRBV5-1; TRBD1 is a possible D gene (6 bases). The ends were cut back, 4 bases at V and 3 bases at J, with 14 bases in the middle. CDR3 length equals 15 residues. Germline CDR1 and CDR2: SGHRS and YFSETQ. CDR3 DNA sequence: TGCGCCAGCAGCCCCCGGGACACCCTCTACAATGAGCAGTTCTTC. Protein product: CASSPRDTLYNEQFF.

This chain's CDR3 is CASSSTGQTEAFF. CDR3 bases: TGTGCCAGCAGCTCGACAGGGCAAACTGAAGCTTTCTTT. The rearrangement uses TRBV7-6 and TRBJ1-1; the match to TRBD1 covers 7 bases. This CDR3 has 13 amino acids. V was pared by 4 bases and J by 5 bases, with 4 bases of the junction left unmatched. Germline V gene data show CDR1 as SGHVS and CDR2 as FNYEAQ.

The DNA of the CDR3 is TGTGCCAGCAGTACCGGGACAAGGCCCCAGCATTTT. It codes for CASSTGTRPQHF. The V call is TRBV12-3 or TRBV12-4, the J call TRBJ1-5; D may be TRBD1 (6 bases). Trimming stripped 5 bases from V and 9 bases from J, with 11 bases between. This CDR3 region has 12 residues.

V gene TRBV19 combines with J gene TRBJ2-1, with 9 bases identical to TRBD2. CDR1 and CDR2 from the germline V gene are LNHDA and SQIVND (reference sequence). The CDR3 has 14 residues. With V trimmed by 5 bases and J by 9 bases, 8 bases remained unmatched. The CDR3 loop is CASSQTGTSIEQFF. The DNA of the CDR3 is TGTGCCAGTAGTCAAACCGGGACTAGCATTGAGCAGTTCTTC.

The genes are TRBV27 and TRBJ1-4; TRBD1 is a possible D gene (5 bases). The CDR3 sequence is 14 residues long. Germline-derived CDR1 and CDR2 are MNHEY and SMNVEV (reference sequence). The V gene lost 2 bases and the J gene lost 10 bases, with 14 bases spanning the gap. CDR3 DNA sequence: TGTGCCAGCAGTTTAAGTGGGGCGGAAGGAAAACTGTTTTTT. Its translation is CASSLSGAEGKLFF.

As DNA, the CDR3 is TGTGCCAGCACCCAAGGACACTCACCCCTCCACTTT. As protein: CASTQGHSPLHF. The V and J genes are TRBV25-1 and TRBJ1-6, with D tentatively TRBD1 (5 bases). CDR3 length: 12 residues. Trimming stripped 7 bases from V and 10 bases from J, with 11 bases between. Germline V CDR1 and CDR2: MGHDK, SYGVNS.

In this sample, this clone turned up once. The V call is TRBV24-1, the J call TRBJ2-5; maybe TRBD2 (5 bases). Trimming removed 6 bases from V and 2 bases from J, with 18 bases in between. Germline values: CDR1 KGHDR, CDR2 SFDVKD. This CDR3 region has 16 residues. The CDR3 loop reads CATSRIASSIQETQYF. CDR3 nucleotide sequence: TGTGCCACCAGTCGAATTGCTAGCAGCATTCAAGAGACCCAGTACTTC.

This chain joins TRBV9 and TRBJ2-5, with TRBD2 identical over 8 bases. There are 15 residues in the CDR3. J was trimmed by 5 bases and V by 0 bases; bases with no gene match: 6. Germline CDR1 reads SGDLS; CDR2 reads YYNGEE. This chain's CDR3 is CASSVAAGGGETQYF. The CDR3, as DNA: TGTGCCAGCAGCGTAGCGGCGGGGGGCGGGGAGACCCAGTACTTC.

The rearrangement links TRBV6-4 to TRBJ2-1, with 7 bases lining up with TRBD1. With 4 bases clipped from V and 5 bases from J, the junction kept 8 bases outside the gene matches. The CDR3 is 15 amino acids. Germline-derived CDR1 and CDR2 are MRHNA and SNTAGT. For the CDR3, the DNA is TGTGCCAGCAGTGTTGAGGGGGCTTTTAACAATGAGCAGTTCTTC. Protein product: CASSVEGAFNNEQFF.

CDR3 residues: CASSQVPGKDNSPLHF. The CDR3 bases are TGCGCCAGCAGCCAAGTTCCAGGGAAGGATAATTCACCCCTCCACTTT. The chain links TRBV4-3 to TRBJ1-6; tentatively, D is TRBD1 (5 bases). CDR1 is LGHNA, CDR2 YSLEER, per germline. V was trimmed by 1 base and J by 5 bases, leaving 12 bases between them. There are 16 residues in the CDR3.

This sequence joins TRBV4-1 and TRBJ2-5; 9 nucleotides align to TRBD1. This CDR3 is 20 amino acids long. Germline CDR1 and CDR2: MGHRA and YSYEKL. Losses at the gene ends were 1 base for V and 5 bases for J; bases not matched to a gene: 20. CDR3 sequence reads: CASSQALGQGRRGLGETQYF. The CDR3 DNA reads as TGCGCCAGCAGCCAAGCCCTAGGACAGGGGAGGCGCGGGCTGGGGGAGACCCAGTACTTC.

The chain combines TRBV5-1 with TRBJ1-1; TRBD1 is a possible D gene (6 bases). This CDR3 has 14 residues. Trimming took 0 bases from V and 3 from J, leaving 9 bases between them. Looked up from germline, CDR1 is SGHRS and CDR2 is YFSETQ. Here the CDR3 reads CASSLADRYTEAFF. The CDR3 DNA reads TGCGCCAGCAGCTTGGCCGACAGGTACACTGAAGCTTTCTTT.

This rearrangement joins TRBV27 to TRBJ1-1; no reliable D call. Trimming took 3 bases from V and 7 from J, leaving 18 bases between them. This CDR3 is 15 amino acids long. The germline gives CDR1 MNHEY, CDR2 SMNVEV (reference sequence). As DNA, the CDR3 is TGTGCCAGCAGTTTTTTTGGGTCGGGAGTCTATGAAGCTTTCTTT. It is translated as CASSFFGSGVYEAFF.

This sequence joins TRBV7-3 and TRBJ2-1; 9 nucleotides agree with TRBD2. The length of the CDR3 is 13 residues. Per germline, CDR1 SGHTA and CDR2 FQGTGA. J gave up 9 bases and V 10 bases, and 10 bases lay outside the gene matches. CDR3 region: CATSSGKGTEQFF. Written as DNA, the CDR3 is TGTGCCACCTCTAGCGGGAAAGGGACTGAGCAGTTCTTC. Supplemented by reference TRBV7-3 and TRBJ2-1, the full variable domain reads GAGVSQTPSNKVTEKGKYVELRCDPISGHTALYWYRQSLGQGPEFLIYFQGTGAADDSGLPNDRFFAVRPEGSVSTLKIQRTERGDSAVYLCATSSGKGTEQFFGPGTRLTVL.

CDR3 coding DNA: TGTGCCAGCAGTTTCATCAGGGGGATCACTGAAGCTTTCTTT. Protein: CASSFIRGITEAFF. The chain carries TRBV28 and TRBJ1-1; 7 nucleotides agree with TRBD1. This CDR3 region has 14 residues. Trimming cost V 3 bases and J 4 bases; bases outside gene matches: 5. The germline gives CDR1 MDHEN, CDR2 SYDVKM.

V usage is TRBV9 and J usage is TRBJ2-3; TRBD2 might be the D (5 bases). V was pared by 0 bases and J by 1 base, with 6 bases between. Germline V lookup: CDR1 SGDLS, CDR2 YYNGEE. The CDR3 length is 14 residues. The DNA for the CDR3 is TGTGCCAGCAGCGTAGTCGGGGGCACAGATACGCAGTATTTT. Protein: CASSVVGGTDTQYF.

This clone came up a few times. The chain is built from TRBV4-1 and TRBJ2-7, with TRBD2 identical over 10 bases. Germline V CDR1 and CDR2: MGHRA, YSYEKL. V shed 3 bases and J 0 bases; nucleotides not matched to a gene: 8. This CDR3 contains 17 residues. The CDR3 nucleotides are TGCGCCAGCAGCCAGGGACCTAGCGGGGGCTTCTCCTACGAGCAGTACTTC. This gives the protein CASSQGPSGGFSYEQYF.

The rearrangement links TRBV3-1 (or the pseudogene TRBV3-2) to TRBJ1-6; D is perhaps TRBD1 (5 bases). The length of the CDR3 is 16 residues. The germline V and J ends were trimmed by 6 bases and 7 bases, with 19 bases remaining between them. Per the germline V gene, CDR1 is LGHDT and CDR2 is YNNKEL (reference sequence). The DNA for the CDR3 is TGTGCCAGCAGGGGGGGAGGGGTCCCACGAAATTCACCCCTCCACTTT. This sequence encodes CASRGGGVPRNSPLHF.

The chain combines TRBV6-4 with TRBJ2-3; 11 positions match TRBD2. The CDR3 is 15 amino acids. V gave up 0 bases and J gave up 11 bases; unmatched junction bases: 7. CDR1 and CDR2 (germline): MRHNA, SNTAGT. This CDR3 is CASSDSSSGGRGQYF. CDR3 nucleotides: TGTGCCAGCAGTGACTCATCTAGCGGGGGGCGAGGGCAGTATTTT.